This T cell receptor (beta chain) was identified during a study of blood T cell repertoires in COVID-19. Study-level background: Samples came from the United States, Italy and Spain, spanning acute and convalescent COVID-19.

This study enrolled people aged 18 to 89 from around 26 US geographic areas. CDR1 MNHEY and CDR2 SVGAGI come from the germline V gene. The CDR3 has 12 amino acids. Trimming took 5 bases from V and 7 from J, leaving 10 bases between them. As handled by the study authors: Researchers report that nucleated cell counts were estimated from reference gene primer amplification. Method: immunoSEQ multiplex PCR; TCRdb's copy keeps in-frame clones and lacks some. The V and J calls and the clone size are those of that table, but D and trimming were determined from the DNA. The table shows around 220,000 clones, with around 90% occurring only once.

J is TRBJ2-3 and V is TRBV6-5, with D maybe TRBD2 (6 bases). This receptor was identified in a man aged 30-40 years who had been exposed to COVID-19. The sequencing sample was made of PBMCs or T cells enriched from blood (not recorded which). The CDR3 coding sequence is TGTGCCAGCAGTCGGGACTCGCATACGCAGTATTTT. Encoded protein: CASSRDSHTQYF.